This TCR beta chain was identified in a study of naive and memory T cell subsets. Study-level results: Naive and memory subsets had different power law exponents for TCR abundance. Naive repertoires, especially CD8, held a few larger clonotypes, possibly memory cells re-expressing CD45RA.

This clonotype was recorded a few times. Its antigen remains unknown. Both TRBC1 and TRBC2 were covered by a beta constant-region primer of two equimolar oligonucleotides. Nested alpha and beta constant-region primers with the SP2 primer drove four PCR rounds on ligated cDNA. TCRdb reprocessed the UMI-ligation and nested PCR reads via MiXCR and lists one record per CDR3 protein. Of around 83,000 distinct CDR3 sequences in the sample, roughly 10% are singletons; the top ten hold over 0.11%. CDR3 length: 16 residues. Between the trimmed V and J ends, which lost 1 base and 1 base, there was a span of 14 bases. From germline, CDR1 is SGHAT and CDR2 FQNNGV.

Input material: naive CD4+ T cells from blood. This sequence joins TRBV11-2 and TRBJ2-7; D is uncertain. This receptor was obtained from a human donor in good health. The CDR3 bases are TGTGCCAGCAGCTTAGTTGACGCCCGAATTTCCTACGAGCAGTACTTC. As protein: CASSLVDARISYEQYF.